This T cell receptor beta chain was captured in a study of OX40 agonist ivuxolimab in advanced cancers. The germline V and J ends were trimmed by 0 bases and 0 bases, with 9 bases remaining between them. Germline V lookup: CDR1 SGHRS, CDR2 YFSETQ. This CDR3 region has 16 residues. Profiling relied on immunoSEQ multiplex PCR, and the TCRdb table lists in-frame clones only, not all of them. Among almost 85,000 clones listed, 85% to 90% were seen once. Sequences were derived from CD4+ or CD8+ T cells sorted from blood, sampled in a trial of the OX40 agonist ivuxolimab. The chain recombines TRBV5-1 with TRBJ2-2; maybe TRBD2 (6 bases). The sequence was obtained from an adult with an advanced solid tumor such as melanoma, head and neck, liver or kidney cancer. The CDR3 sequence is CASSLVGGANTGELFF. The CDR3 nucleotides are TGCGCCAGCAGCTTGGTTGGAGGGGCGAACACCGGGGAGCTGTTTTTT.